The 4 T cell receptor beta chains presented below share a single source sample, sequenced in a study of control samples from healthy donors and cancer patients. Sequencing was performed with immunoSEQ multiplex PCR; in TCRdb, only in-frame clones are kept and a portion is missing. The sample consists of about 96,000 clones, 85% to 95% of them appearing once. Sequences were obtained from blood. These TCRs come from a young man in good health.

CDR3 nucleotides: TGTGCCAGCAACTCAATTGGGACTCGTCGCGGCTATGGCTACACCTTC. This codes for CASNSIGTRRGYGYTF. This chain connects TRBV7-9 to TRBJ1-2; a possible D gene is TRBD1 (5 bases). Trimming pared 7 bases from V and 4 bases from J, leaving 22 bases between. CDR3 length: 16 residues. Germline V lookup: CDR1 SEHNR, CDR2 FQNEAQ (reference sequence).

The chain is built from TRBV9 and TRBJ2-1, with 7 positions matching TRBD1. V was clipped by 3 bases and J by 3 bases; unmatched bases: 6. CDR1 is SGDLS and CDR2 is YYNGEE in the germline V gene. This CDR3 has 15 amino acids. CDR3 sequence reads: CASSGIQGNYNEQFF. DNA of the CDR3: TGTGCCAGCAGCGGAATACAGGGGAACTACAATGAGCAGTTCTTC.

This chain uses TRBV6-1 with TRBJ1-2; the D is unclear. Germline CDR1 reads MNHNS; CDR2 reads SASEGT. V dropped 0 bases and J dropped 8 bases, with 16 bases sitting between them. This CDR3 is built from 15 residues. CDR3 in amino acids: CASSEAGEDPRGYTF. In nucleotides, the CDR3 is TGTGCCAGCAGTGAAGCTGGGGAGGACCCACGGGGCTACACCTTC.

For the CDR3, the DNA is TGTGCCAGCAGCCCAAGAGGGACAGTCTCCTACAATGAGCAGTTCTTC. It translates to CASSPRGTVSYNEQFF. The genes are TRBV3-1 (or the pseudogene TRBV3-2) and TRBJ2-1; 7 bases fit TRBD1. V dropped 4 bases and J dropped 0; count of bases not matched to a gene: 6. Germline V gives CDR1 LGHDT, CDR2 YNNKEL (reference sequence). The CDR3 sequence is 16 residues long.